This T cell receptor beta chain was identified in a study of lymphopenia after photon versus proton radiotherapy. General study points: Survival link was tested only in deceased patients; proton benefit remains a possibility.

This CDR3 is 15 amino acids long. Germline lookup yields CDR1 PRHDT and CDR2 FYEKMQ (reference sequence). After removal of 5 bases from V and 7 bases from J, the junction contained 7 bases not matched to a gene. Remarks on this clone: Antigen unknown.

Only in-frame clones appear in the TCRdb table, and some are missing; sequencing was by immunoSEQ multiplex PCR. The sample contains tens of thousands of clones, about 90% of which appear only once. The source was peripheral blood, collected from a patient treated with proton-based radiotherapy. This clonotype originated in an elderly man with esophageal cancer. The chain uses TRBV13 and TRBJ2-1; TRBD2 agrees at 11 bases. The CDR3 reads CASSLSGGASNEQFF. The CDR3 DNA reads as TGTGCCAGCAGCCTTAGCGGGGGGGCGAGTAATGAGCAGTTCTTC.